Listed here is a single T cell receptor (beta chain). The CDR3 sequence is 13 residues long. Germline V CDR1 and CDR2: SGHAT, FQNNGV. V shed 8 bases, J shed 4 bases, and the junction held 4 bases outside the gene matches. The data are from a study of blood T cell repertoires in COVID-19. On the study more broadly: Material from acute and convalescent COVID-19 was sourced from the United States, Italy and Spain. Nucleic acid was either cDNA or gDNA, and it came from T cells, B-cell-depleted T cells, or PBMCs.

The assay was immunoSEQ multiplex PCR, and TCRdb's table has in-frame clones only and misses some. Here the sample spans under 300,000 clones, around 82% being singletons. The chain recombines TRBV11-2 with TRBJ1-5, with 8 bases that match TRBD1. Sequencing was done on a sample of peripheral blood. The TCR was taken from a woman older than 75 with active or convalescent COVID-19. This CDR3 reads CASSRGRNQPQHF. The CDR3 DNA reads as TGTGCCAGCTCCAGGGGGCGAAATCAGCCCCAGCATTTT.